A selection of T cell receptor beta chains follows, all from one sample in a study of persistence of HIV-infected CD4 T cells. Clones were read by immunoSEQ multiplex PCR, and TCRdb kept only the in-frame ones, dropping some. The data hold some 58,000 clones, with about 69% observed a single time. Their recognized antigens are unknown. Sequencing used CD4+ T cells sorted from PBMCs after roughly 18-hour stimulation, obtained from a patient who received antiretroviral therapy. These receptors were collected from an adult man with HIV who was CMV-seropositive. CDR3s include the opening cysteine and the closing phenylalanine or tryptophan. The D gene is left open where the match is weak. Where a row states a size, it is once, few, many or the class of an expanded clone; other rows omit it.

v_call: TRBV27
clone_size: -
cdr3_length: 14
d_call: -
j_call: TRBJ1-5
cdr3_nt: TGTGCCAGCAGTTACAGGGAGAGCAATCAGCCCCAGCATTTT
cdr3_aa: CASSYRESNQPQHF

v_call: TRBV3-1/TRBV3-2
clone_size: -
cdr3_length: 15
d_call: -
j_call: TRBJ2-5
cdr3_nt: TGTGCCAGCAGCCTCAAGGGTTGGGGTCAGGAGACCCAGTACTTC
cdr3_aa: CASSLKGWGQETQYF

v_call: TRBV9
clone_size: -
cdr3_length: 16
d_call: TRBD2
j_call: TRBJ2-3
cdr3_nt: TGTGCCAGCACCCCGACTAGCGGGGGGGCGTTAGATACGCAGTATTTT
cdr3_aa: CASTPTSGGALDTQYF

v_call: TRBV5-5
clone_size: -
cdr3_length: 14
d_call: TRBD1
j_call: TRBJ1-2
cdr3_nt: TGTGCCAGCAGCTTCGGACAGGGGAACTATGGCTACACCTTC
cdr3_aa: CASSFGQGNYGYTF

v_call: TRBV24-1
clone_size: few
cdr3_length: 18
d_call: -
j_call: TRBJ2-3
cdr3_nt: TGTGCCACCAGTGATACCGGCAGGCGGGGACCTAACACAGATACGCAGTATTTT
cdr3_aa: CATSDTGRRGPNTDTQYF

v_call: TRBV19
clone_size: -
cdr3_length: 14
d_call: -
j_call: TRBJ1-1
cdr3_nt: TGTGCCAGTAGTATTGACCGGGGCCATACTGAAGCTTTCTTT
cdr3_aa: CASSIDRGHTEAFF

v_call: TRBV27
clone_size: -
cdr3_length: 15
d_call: -
j_call: TRBJ1-2
cdr3_nt: TGTGCCAGCAGCCCCGGGGGAGGGGAGTTGCATGGCTACACCTTC
cdr3_aa: CASSPGGGELHGYTF

v_call: TRBV9
clone_size: -
cdr3_length: 16
d_call: -
j_call: TRBJ1-2
cdr3_nt: TGTGCCAGCAGCTTATCTTCCACACCAGCGGCGGATGGCTACACCTTC
cdr3_aa: CASSLSSTPAADGYTF

v_call: TRBV6-5
clone_size: -
cdr3_length: 14
d_call: TRBD1
j_call: TRBJ1-4
cdr3_nt: TGTGCCAGCAGTCTAATGGACAGGGCGGGAAAACTGTTTTTT
cdr3_aa: CASSLMDRAGKLFF

v_call: TRBV3-1/TRBV3-2
clone_size: once
cdr3_length: 17
d_call: -
j_call: TRBJ2-2
cdr3_nt: TGTGCCAGCAGCCAATTCTCGATCAGACAGAACACCGGGGAGCTGTTTTTT
cdr3_aa: CASSQFSIRQNTGELFF

v_call: TRBV7-2
clone_size: -
cdr3_length: 16
d_call: -
j_call: TRBJ2-4
cdr3_nt: TGTGCCAGCAGCTTAAGGGCAGAATTAGCCAAAAACATTCAGTACTTC
cdr3_aa: CASSLRAELAKNIQYF

v_call: TRBV27
clone_size: -
cdr3_length: 17
d_call: -
j_call: TRBJ2-1
cdr3_nt: TGTGCCAGCAGTTTAAACCCTCCGGGGGCCCTCGGACTTGAGCAGTTCTTC
cdr3_aa: CASSLNPPGALGLEQFF

v_call: TRBV3-1/TRBV3-2
clone_size: -
cdr3_length: 15
d_call: TRBD1
j_call: TRBJ1-4
cdr3_nt: TGTGCCAGCAGCCAAGTTGGGACAGCTAATGAAAAACTGTTTTTT
cdr3_aa: CASSQVGTANEKLFF

v_call: TRBV2
clone_size: -
cdr3_length: 14
d_call: -
j_call: TRBJ1-5
cdr3_nt: TGTGCCAGCAGGTTTCAATATAGCAATCAGCCCCAGCATTTT
cdr3_aa: CASRFQYSNQPQHF

v_call: TRBV19
clone_size: -
cdr3_length: 13
d_call: -
j_call: TRBJ1-1
cdr3_nt: TGTGCCAGTAGCGTGACGGCGAACACTGAAGCTTTCTTT
cdr3_aa: CASSVTANTEAFF

v_call: TRBV28
clone_size: -
cdr3_length: 15
d_call: -
j_call: TRBJ1-1
cdr3_nt: TGTGCCAGCAGTTTATTCGGTGGTGGGAACACTGAAGCTTTCTTT
cdr3_aa: CASSLFGGGNTEAFF

v_call: TRBV5-4
clone_size: -
cdr3_length: 15
d_call: -
j_call: TRBJ1-2
cdr3_nt: TGTGCCAGCAGCCACGGGACAAGCCGAAACTATGGCTACACCTTC
cdr3_aa: CASSHGTSRNYGYTF

v_call: TRBV6-6
clone_size: -
cdr3_length: 11
d_call: -
j_call: TRBJ2-3
cdr3_nt: TGTGCCATTTTAACAGGGGATACGCAGTATTTT
cdr3_aa: CAILTGDTQYF

v_call: TRBV6-5
clone_size: few
cdr3_length: 13
d_call: -
j_call: TRBJ2-7
cdr3_nt: TGTGCCACAGTGAGGGCAGGAAACTACGAGCAGTACTTC
cdr3_aa: CATVRAGNYEQYF

v_call: TRBV6-2/TRBV6-3
clone_size: -
cdr3_length: 14
d_call: -
j_call: TRBJ1-5
cdr3_nt: TGTGCCAGCAGTTACTCAAGTCGTTCCCAGCCCCAGCATTTT
cdr3_aa: CASSYSSRSQPQHF

v_call: TRBV5-1
clone_size: -
cdr3_length: 13
d_call: TRBD1
j_call: TRBJ1-1
cdr3_nt: TGCGCCAGCAGTTCCGGACAGGGGGCGCGACCCGCCTTT
cdr3_aa: CASSSGQGARPAF

v_call: TRBV29-1
clone_size: once
cdr3_length: 12
d_call: -
j_call: TRBJ1-1
cdr3_nt: TGCAGCGGGACTACAGGGAACACTGAAGCTTTCTTT
cdr3_aa: CSGTTGNTEAFF

v_call: TRBV28
clone_size: -
cdr3_length: 11
d_call: -
j_call: TRBJ2-7
cdr3_nt: TGTGCCAGTAGTTTGACGTACGAGCAGTACTTC
cdr3_aa: CASSLTYEQYF

v_call: TRBV2
clone_size: -
cdr3_length: 14
d_call: -
j_call: TRBJ1-5
cdr3_nt: TGTGCCAGCAACGAAGGAACGAGCAATCAGCCCCAGCATTTT
cdr3_aa: CASNEGTSNQPQHF

v_call: TRBV5-1
clone_size: -
cdr3_length: 15
d_call: TRBD1
j_call: TRBJ2-1
cdr3_nt: TGCGCCAGCAGCTTGTATGGGGACAGGAGTAATGAGCAGTTCTTC
cdr3_aa: CASSLYGDRSNEQFF